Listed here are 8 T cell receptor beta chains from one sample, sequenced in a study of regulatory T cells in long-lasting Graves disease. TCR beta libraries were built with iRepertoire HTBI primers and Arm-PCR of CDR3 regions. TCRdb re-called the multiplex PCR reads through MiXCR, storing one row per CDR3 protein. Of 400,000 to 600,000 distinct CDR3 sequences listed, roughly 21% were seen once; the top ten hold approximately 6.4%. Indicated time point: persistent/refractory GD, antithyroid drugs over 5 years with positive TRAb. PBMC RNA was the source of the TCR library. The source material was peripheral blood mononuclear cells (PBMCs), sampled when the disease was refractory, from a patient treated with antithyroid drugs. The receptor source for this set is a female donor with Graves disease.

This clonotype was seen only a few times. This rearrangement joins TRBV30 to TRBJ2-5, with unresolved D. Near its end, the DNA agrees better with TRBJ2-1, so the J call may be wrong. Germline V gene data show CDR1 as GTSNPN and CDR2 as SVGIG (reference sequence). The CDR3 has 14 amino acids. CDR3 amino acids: CAWSVLVVSDEQFF. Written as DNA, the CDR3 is TGTGCCTGGAGTGTACTGGTTGTCTCCGATGAGCAGTTCTTC.

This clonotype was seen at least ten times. CDR3 protein: CASTGEGSETGELFF. CDR3 nucleotides: TGTGCCAGCACTGGCGAGGGGAGTGAGACCGGGGAGCTGTTTTTT. The chain carries TRBV2 and TRBJ2-2; D tentatively reads TRBD1 or TRBD2 (5 bases each). V lost 7 bases and J lost 5, with 17 bases in between. This CDR3 region has 15 residues. CDR1 and CDR2 from the germline V gene are SNHLY and FYNNEI.

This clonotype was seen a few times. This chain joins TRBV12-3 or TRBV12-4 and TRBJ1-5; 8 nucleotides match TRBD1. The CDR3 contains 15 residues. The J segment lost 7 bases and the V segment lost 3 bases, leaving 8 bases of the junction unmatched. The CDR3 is CASSLPTGGGQPQHF. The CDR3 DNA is TGTGCCAGCAGTTTGCCAACAGGGGGTGGCCAGCCCCAGCATTTT.

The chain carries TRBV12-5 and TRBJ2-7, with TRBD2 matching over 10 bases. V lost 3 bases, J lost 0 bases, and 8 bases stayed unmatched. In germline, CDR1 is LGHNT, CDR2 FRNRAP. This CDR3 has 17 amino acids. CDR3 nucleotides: TGTGCTAGTGGTTTAGGGCTAGCGGGAGCTCCCTCCTACGAGCAGTACTTC. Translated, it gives CASGLGLAGAPSYEQYF.

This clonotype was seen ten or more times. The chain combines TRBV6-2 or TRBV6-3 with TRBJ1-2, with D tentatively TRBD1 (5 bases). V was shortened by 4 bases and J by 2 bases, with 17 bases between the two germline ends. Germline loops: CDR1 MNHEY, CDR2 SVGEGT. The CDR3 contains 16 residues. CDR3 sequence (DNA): TGTGCCAGCAGTTCACTACAAGCCGGGACCAACTATGGCTACACCTTC. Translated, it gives CASSSLQAGTNYGYTF.

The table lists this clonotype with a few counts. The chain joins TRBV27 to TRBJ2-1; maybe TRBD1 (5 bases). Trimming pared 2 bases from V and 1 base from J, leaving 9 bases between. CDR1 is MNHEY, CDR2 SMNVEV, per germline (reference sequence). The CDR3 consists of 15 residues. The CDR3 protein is CASSLRGMSYNEQFF. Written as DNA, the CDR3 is TGTGCCAGCAGTTTAAGGGGCATGTCCTACAATGAGCAGTTCTTC.

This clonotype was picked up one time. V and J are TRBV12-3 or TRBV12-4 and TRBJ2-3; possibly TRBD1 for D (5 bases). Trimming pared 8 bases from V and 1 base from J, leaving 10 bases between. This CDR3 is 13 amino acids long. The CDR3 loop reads CASVPGRTDTQYF. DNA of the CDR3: TGTGCCAGCGTGCCAGGGCGCACAGATACGCAGTATTTT.

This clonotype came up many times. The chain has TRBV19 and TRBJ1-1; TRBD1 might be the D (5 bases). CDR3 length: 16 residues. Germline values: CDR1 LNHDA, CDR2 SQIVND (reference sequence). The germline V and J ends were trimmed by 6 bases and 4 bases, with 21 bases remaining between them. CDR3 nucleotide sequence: TGTGCCAGTAGATCGACAGACTCCGGACTAAGCACTGAAGCTTTCTTT. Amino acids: CASRSTDSGLSTEAFF. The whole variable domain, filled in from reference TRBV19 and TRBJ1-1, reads DGGITQSPKYLFRKEGQNVTLSCEQNLNHDAMYWYRQDPGQGLRLIYYSQIVNDFQKGDIAEGYSVSREKKESFPLTVTSAQKNPTAFYLCASRSTDSGLSTEAFFGQGTRLTVV.